A single sample gave rise to the 5 T cell receptor beta chains below, sequenced in a study of blood T cells in healthy people across ages. A second PCR of roughly 7 to 11 cycles used a sample-barcoded 5' primer and a J-beta primer mix. In TCRdb, the 5' RACE reads were re-called with MiXCR into one record per CDR3 protein. The sample consists of about 680,000 distinct CDR3 sequences, roughly 50% of them appearing once. Sequencing was carried out using blood. The receptors originated from a woman aged 60-75 years in good health.

The chain combines TRBV9 with TRBJ2-5, with a weak D call TRBD2 (6 bases). CDR1 is SGDLS and CDR2 is YYNGEE in the germline V gene. The CDR3 is 18 residues long. Trimming stripped 0 bases from V and 11 bases from J, with 29 bases between. The DNA of the CDR3 is TGTGCCAGCAGCGTAGGGCCCGCGGCCGGGAGATTCCGGAATGAGCAGTACTTC. Translated, it gives CASSVGPAAGRFRNEQYF.

This clonotype has just a few counts. The chain employs TRBV28 and TRBJ2-5, with a weak D call TRBD1 (6 bases). The J call may be in error: the DNA end matches TRBJ2-4 better. This CDR3 contains 15 residues. CDR1 is MDHEN, CDR2 SYDVKM, per germline. The CDR3 DNA is TGTGCCAGCAGTTCACGCCGGGACATCAAAAACATTCAGTACTTC. This encodes CASSSRRDIKNIQYF.

This chain uses TRBV10-3 with TRBJ2-7, with 12 bases lining up with TRBD2. The CDR3 contains 14 residues. The germline V gene has CDR1 ENHRY and CDR2 SYGVKD. The junction had 5 bases not matched to a gene; V was cut back by 11 bases and J by 0 bases. The CDR3 spells CASLAGGNSYEQYF. The DNA of the CDR3 is TGTGCCTCCCTAGCGGGAGGGAACTCCTACGAGCAGTACTTC.

The V call is TRBV6-1, the J call TRBJ1-4, with a possible D match to TRBD1 (6 bases). This CDR3 contains 17 residues. Germline V lookup: CDR1 MNHNS, CDR2 SASEGT. Deletions cut 0 bases from V and 3 bases from J, with 14 bases between. The CDR3 bases are TGTGCCAGCAGTGAAGCGGGCAGGGGTGGATCTAATGAAAAACTGTTTTTT. Translating it yields CASSEAGRGGSNEKLFF.

This chain uses TRBV7-8 with TRBJ1-2; the D gene is possibly TRBD1 (5 bases). The CDR3 has 14 amino acids. The ends were cut back, 5 bases at V and 4 bases at J, with 14 bases in the middle. The germline gives CDR1 SGHVS, CDR2 FQNEAQ. The CDR3 region is CASSRRASGYGYTF. The CDR3 DNA reads TGTGCCAGCAGCCGCAGGGCCTCGGGCTATGGCTACACCTTC.